Listed below are T cell receptor beta chains from one sample, sequenced in a study of STAT5B mutations in CD4+ large granular lymphocyte leukemia. Clones were sequenced by immunoSEQ multiplex PCR, and TCRdb holds only the in-frame ones, with some missing. The sample contains roughly 41,000 clones, around 75% of which appear only once. Sequencing was performed on CD4+ T cells from blood buffy coats. Source of these receptors: a human donor in good health. Each CDR3 is given without its conserved first and last residue.

TRBV6-6,TRBJ1-2,ASSYSHLKLVGYT
TRBV10-3,TRBJ2-2,AIYRGNTGELF
TRBV5-8,TRBJ2-5,ASSLDSQETQY
TRBV7-6,TRBJ2-3,ASSFVGAGTDTQY
TRBV5-1,TRBJ2-5,ASSLGGAAIETQY
TRBV6-1,TRBJ2-7,ASSEAGHEQY
TRBV15,TRBJ2-5,ATSRGNRGRETQY
TRBV7-2,TRBJ2-3,ASSFGDRGSDTQY
TRBV4-2,TRBJ1-6,ASSQTGREGSPLH
TRBV18,TRBJ2-5,ASSPNPQETQY
TRBV7-7,TRBJ2-2,ASSPGVVNTGELF
TRBV4-1,TRBJ1-2,ASSQGDYGYT
TRBV14,TRBJ2-1,ASSQARNEQF
TRBV18,TRBJ2-7,ASSLTSLGTGAPYEQY
TRBV18,TRBJ2-1,ASSINRDRGGNEQF
TRBV10-2,TRBJ2-5,ASSAGGWAQETQY
TRBV10-3,TRBJ2-3,AISFDRAADTQY
TRBV4-1,TRBJ2-5,ASSRQGGETQY
TRBV30,TRBJ2-5,AWRQGETQY
TRBV20-1,TRBJ2-1,SAPGKVGQF
TRBV10-3,TRBJ1-5,AISDTNQPQH
TRBV9,TRBJ2-1,ASSVRGVGPNEQF
TRBV6-5,TRBJ2-3,ASRPRGSGTDTQY
TRBV5-1,TRBJ2-5,ASSRGLRETQY
TRBV7-3,TRBJ2-6,ASSLTGFSGANVLT
TRBV7-9,TRBJ1-1,ASSAGTGVTEAF
TRBV29-1,TRBJ1-2,SVPLVGAEYT
TRBV7-7,TRBJ2-5,ASSAQGQETQY
TRBV6-6,TRBJ1-2,ASRPTGSTYGYT
TRBV18,TRBJ2-7,ASSPSTDSYEQY
TRBV5-8,TRBJ2-2,ASSLGDIAYTGELF
TRBV6-5,TRBJ2-3,ASSYGGQTSTDTQY
TRBV5-4,TRBJ2-7,ASSWGQGRTYEQY
TRBV5-1,TRBJ1-1,ASSLQPGQGNTEAF
TRBV27,TRBJ2-7,ASSAGLAGGVEQY
TRBV6-6,TRBJ2-2,ASRGQTTGELF
TRBV30,TRBJ1-1,AWSPGGWDSEAF
TRBV9,TRBJ1-3,ASSVGSSGNTIY
TRBV7-9,TRBJ2-2,ASSLALAGPGELF
TRBV4-2,TRBJ2-7,ASSPRLAETYEQY
TRBV5-4,TRBJ2-1,AGRTSTSGLYNEQF
TRBV6-1,TRBJ2-5,ASSEEVGTETQY
TRBV2,TRBJ1-1,ASSQNGRRSGFEAF
TRBV5-1,TRBJ2-7,ASSLQGNEQY
TRBV5-1,TRBJ2-5,ASSLGLGQGAWETQY
TRBV2,TRBJ2-7,ASKGQGVYEQY
TRBV28,TRBJ1-2,ASSPSTGGRGGYT
TRBV5-1,TRBJ2-7,ASSLEVPSYEQY
TRBV27,TRBJ2-7,AGGGRDREYLPPYEQY
TRBV11-2,TRBJ2-1,ASSFGFDSGAGNEQF
TRBV6-5,TRBJ1-2,ASSPRHWGVYGYT